The TCR beta chain described here comes from a study of blood T cell repertoires in COVID-19. Turning to the study itself: Material from acute and convalescent COVID-19 was sourced from the United States, Italy and Spain.

Methods used by the authors: Reference gene primer amplification gave nucleated cell count estimates. Profiling relied on immunoSEQ multiplex PCR, and the TCRdb table lists in-frame clones only, not all of them. V, J and clone size reflect that table, while D and trimming were determined from the DNA. The sample holds approximately 200,000 clones, about 87% seen once. J gave up 10 bases and V 1 base, and 8 bases lay outside the gene matches. This CDR3 contains 15 residues. Germline CDR1 and CDR2: KGHSH and LQKENI. This clonotype was obtained from a man between 65 and 79 years old with acute or convalescent COVID-19. The sequencing sample was made of peripheral blood. This chain links TRBV18 with TRBJ2-1, with 9 bases aligning to TRBD1. The chain's CDR3 is CASSPRSQGAREQFF. The CDR3 DNA reads as TGTGCCAGCTCACCACGGTCACAGGGGGCGAGGGAGCAGTTCTTC.